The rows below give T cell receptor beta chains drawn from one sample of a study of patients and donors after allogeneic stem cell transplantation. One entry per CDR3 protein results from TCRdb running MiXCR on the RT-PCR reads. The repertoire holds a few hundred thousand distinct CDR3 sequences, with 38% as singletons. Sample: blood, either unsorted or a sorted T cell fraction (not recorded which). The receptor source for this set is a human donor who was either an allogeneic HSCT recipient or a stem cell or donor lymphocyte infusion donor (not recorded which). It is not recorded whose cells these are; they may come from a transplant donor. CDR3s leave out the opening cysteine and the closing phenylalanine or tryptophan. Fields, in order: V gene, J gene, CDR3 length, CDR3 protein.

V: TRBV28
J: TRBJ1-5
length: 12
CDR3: ASSSPGLWQPQH

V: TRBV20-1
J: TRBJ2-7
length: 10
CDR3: SAEDTNYEQY

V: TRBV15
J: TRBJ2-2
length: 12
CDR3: ATSYLRTTRELF

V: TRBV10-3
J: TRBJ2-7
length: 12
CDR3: AISDIPTRGEQY

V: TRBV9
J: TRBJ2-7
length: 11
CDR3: ASSALPGYEQY

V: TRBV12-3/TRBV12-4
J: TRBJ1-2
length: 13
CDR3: ASSRLGQANYGYT

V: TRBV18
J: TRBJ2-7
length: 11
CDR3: ASSPRTDYEQY

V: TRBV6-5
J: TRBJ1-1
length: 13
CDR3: ASSSPGPGGPEAF

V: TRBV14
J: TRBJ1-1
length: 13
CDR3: ASSQGYVMNTEAF

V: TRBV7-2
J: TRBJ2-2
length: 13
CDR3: ASSLVRTGTGELF

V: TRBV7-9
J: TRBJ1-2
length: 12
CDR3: ASSLGQYNYGYT

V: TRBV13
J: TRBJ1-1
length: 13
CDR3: ASSTRTGWNTEAF

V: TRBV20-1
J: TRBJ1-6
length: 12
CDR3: SARGTNPYSPLH

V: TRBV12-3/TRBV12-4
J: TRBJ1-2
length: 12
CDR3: ASSFISGGSGYT

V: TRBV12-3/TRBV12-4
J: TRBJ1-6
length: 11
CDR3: ASSSRQGSPLH

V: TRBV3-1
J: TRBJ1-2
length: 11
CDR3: ASSQGHSYGYT

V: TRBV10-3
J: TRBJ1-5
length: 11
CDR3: AISVGGNQPQH

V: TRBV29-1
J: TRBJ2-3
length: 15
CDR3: SVEDPGGSGAGDTQY

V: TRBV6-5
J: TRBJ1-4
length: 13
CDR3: ASSYLQGLNEKLF

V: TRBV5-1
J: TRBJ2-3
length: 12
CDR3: ASSPRQERDTQY

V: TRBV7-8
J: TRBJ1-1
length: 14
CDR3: ASSLAPGQGALGAF

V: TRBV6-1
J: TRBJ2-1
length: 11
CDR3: ASLAGLASEQF

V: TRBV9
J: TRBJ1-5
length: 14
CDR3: ASSAETGYSNQPQH

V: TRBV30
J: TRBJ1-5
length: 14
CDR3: AWSAGRTRANQPQH

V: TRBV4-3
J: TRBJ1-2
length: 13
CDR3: ASSPRTVLNYGYT

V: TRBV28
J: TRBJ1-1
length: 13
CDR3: ASSHRGIGNTEAF

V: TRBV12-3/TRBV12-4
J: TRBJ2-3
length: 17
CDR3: ASSLRISSGGASTDTQY

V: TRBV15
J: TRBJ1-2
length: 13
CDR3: ATSRDLGQFIGYT

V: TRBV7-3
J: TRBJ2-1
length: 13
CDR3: ASSLWRGGVNEQF

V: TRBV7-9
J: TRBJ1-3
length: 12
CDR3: ATRAANSGNTIY

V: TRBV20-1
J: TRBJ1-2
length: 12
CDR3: SARDLGTGDSYT

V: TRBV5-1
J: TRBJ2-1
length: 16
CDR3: ASSFGTSGVFSYNEQF

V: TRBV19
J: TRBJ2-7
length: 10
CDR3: APKSGAREQY

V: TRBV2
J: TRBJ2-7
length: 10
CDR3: ASSERGSEQY

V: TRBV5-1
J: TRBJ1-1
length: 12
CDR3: ASSPGQMNTEAF

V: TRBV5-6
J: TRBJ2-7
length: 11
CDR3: ASSWTLAGEQY

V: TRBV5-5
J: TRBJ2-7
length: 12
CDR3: ASSLGREFNEQY

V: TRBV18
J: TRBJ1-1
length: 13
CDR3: ASSPRTVALTEAF

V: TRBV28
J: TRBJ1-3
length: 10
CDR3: ASSQIGNTIY

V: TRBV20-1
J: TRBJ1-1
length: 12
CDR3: SATPGRGSTEAF

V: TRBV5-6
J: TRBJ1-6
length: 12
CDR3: ASSQPGANSPLH

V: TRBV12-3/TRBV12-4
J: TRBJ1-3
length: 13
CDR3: ASSPLTAPLHTIY

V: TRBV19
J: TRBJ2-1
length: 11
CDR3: ASSIVFGNEQF

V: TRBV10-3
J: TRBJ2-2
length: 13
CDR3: AISEDRGVVGELF

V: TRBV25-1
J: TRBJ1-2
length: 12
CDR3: ASSELDSNYGYT

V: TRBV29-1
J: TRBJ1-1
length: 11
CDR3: SVEKGMNTEAF

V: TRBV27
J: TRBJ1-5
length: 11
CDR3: ASSRQSNQPQH